The clone carrying this TCR beta chain has ten or more counts. This sample is drawn from a study of T-cell memory formation after mild COVID-19. cDNA libraries for TCR alpha and TCR beta, carrying sample barcodes and UMIs, came from 5'RACE with constant-segment primers. TCRdb reanalysed the 5' RACE reads using MiXCR and keeps one entry per CDR3 protein. Of hundreds of thousands of distinct CDR3 sequences in the sample, around 15% are singletons; the top ten hold approximately 22%. V lost 1 base to trimming and J lost 5 bases, with 14 bases between them. The germline CDR1 and CDR2 sequences are MGHDK and SYGVNS. The length of the CDR3 is 15 residues.

The clonotype originates from a man aged 18 to 30 who had mild COVID-19 (a few samples of this study predate the infection). Cell type and time point are not known. The chain has TRBV25-1 and TRBJ2-5; no firm D call. The specimen was PBMCs or a T cell subset sorted from them (not recorded which). CDR3 in DNA: TGTGCCAGCAGTGAATCCGGGCGGATGGGGGAGACCCAGTACTTC. Encoded protein: CASSESGRMGETQYF.